The clone carrying this T cell receptor (beta chain) has more than one count but fewer than ten. Antigen: not known. These data originate in a study of T-cell memory formation after mild COVID-19. On the study more broadly: Most TCR clusters belonged to a single donor. Study observations and caveats: Pre-infection memory held some responding clones, suggesting pre-existing cross-reactive T cells responded. For second-wave clones that peaked at day 37, SARS-CoV-2 specificity went unverified.

From the 5' RACE reads, TCRdb called clonotypes with MiXCR, one entry per CDR3 protein. The sample has around 250,000 distinct CDR3 sequences; over 8.5% are singletons. The sequencing sample was made of PBMCs or a T cell subset sorted from them (not recorded which). This TCR was recovered from a young man who had mild COVID-19 (a few samples of this study predate the infection). Cell type and time point are not known.

CDR3 nucleotides: TGTGCCAGCAGCGACCGACAGGGATATGGCTACGAGCAGTACTTC. Protein: CASSDRQGYGYEQYF. This chain joins TRBV21-1 and TRBJ2-7; no check of the table's D call, TRBD1, against the DNA was made. TRBV21-1 is noted as a pseudogene. The CDR3 spans 15 residues.